The clone carrying this TCR beta chain turned up a few times. The antigen is not known. This may be a read error, as it is one base from a much larger clone. The data are from a study of blood T cells in healthy people across ages. The study, taken as a whole, reports: Lack of knowledge of donor CMV status possibly confounded expanded clonotype changes.

The CDR3 is 15 amino acids. Germline V gives CDR1 MNHEY, CDR2 SVGAGI. Sample-barcoded 5' priming and a J-beta primer mix drove a second PCR of 7 to 11 cycles. A template-switch adaptor with 12 random nucleotides tagged each cDNA molecule. TCRdb fed the 5' RACE reads into MiXCR, producing one record per CDR3 protein. The sample shows about 650,000 distinct CDR3 sequences, around 32% of them seen only once. The TCR originated in a woman older than 75 in good health. Sample: blood. This sequence joins TRBV6-5 and TRBJ2-7, with TRBD1 matching 12 bases. CDR3 amino acids: CASGLTGTGGYGQYF. For the CDR3, the DNA is TGTGCCAGCGGGCTAACCGGGACAGGGGGCTACGGGCAGTACTTC.